This T cell receptor (beta chain) appears in the sequencing data of a study of shared clonotypes between healthy human individuals. Whole-study context: Per-donor plates numbered three CD4 naive, three CD4 memory, two CD8 naive and one CD8 memory. Overall study findings and caveats: Clonotype sharing among donors likely depends on sequencing depth.

Naive CD8 cells lacked CD45RO, underwent positive selection for CCR7 and left out terminally differentiated effector memory CD45RA+ cells. As to this clone: Its antigen is unknown.

There are 12 residues in the CDR3. Germline V lookup: CDR1 SQVTM, CDR2 ANQGSEA. Between the trimmed V and J ends, which lost 5 bases and 5 bases, there was a span of 13 bases. Researchers ran the assay at a deep level. The table came from immunoSEQ multiplex PCR; TCRdb's copy has only in-frame clones and leaves some out. The data contain about 820,000 clones, more than 85% of them singletons. The sample taken for sequencing was naive CD8+ T cells sorted from blood. The sequence came from a man aged 25 to 40 in good health. This chain joins TRBV29-1 and TRBJ2-7; perhaps TRBD1 as D (6 bases). The CDR3, as DNA: TGCAGCGTTACAAGGACAGCCGACGAGCAGTACTTC. As protein: CSVTRTADEQYF.